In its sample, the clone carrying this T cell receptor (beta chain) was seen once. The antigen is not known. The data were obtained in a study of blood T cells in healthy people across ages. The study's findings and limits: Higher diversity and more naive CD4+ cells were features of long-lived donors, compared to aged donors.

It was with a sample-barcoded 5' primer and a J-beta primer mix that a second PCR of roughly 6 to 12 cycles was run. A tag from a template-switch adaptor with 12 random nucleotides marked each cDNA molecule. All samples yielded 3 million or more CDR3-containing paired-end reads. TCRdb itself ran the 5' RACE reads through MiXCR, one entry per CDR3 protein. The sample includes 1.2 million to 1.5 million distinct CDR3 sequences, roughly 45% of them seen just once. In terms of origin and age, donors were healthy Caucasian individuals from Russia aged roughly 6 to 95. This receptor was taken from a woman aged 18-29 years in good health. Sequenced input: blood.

The CDR3: CASSSPDGQETQYF. CDR3 nucleotide sequence: TGTGCCAGCAGTTCACCGGACGGCCAAGAGACCCAGTACTTC. The chain has TRBV28 and TRBJ2-5; D gene ambiguous. Trimming shortened V by 4 bases and J by 1 base, and 10 bases separated the two germline ends. This CDR3 has 14 amino acids. Germline CDR1 MDHEN, CDR2 SYDVKM.